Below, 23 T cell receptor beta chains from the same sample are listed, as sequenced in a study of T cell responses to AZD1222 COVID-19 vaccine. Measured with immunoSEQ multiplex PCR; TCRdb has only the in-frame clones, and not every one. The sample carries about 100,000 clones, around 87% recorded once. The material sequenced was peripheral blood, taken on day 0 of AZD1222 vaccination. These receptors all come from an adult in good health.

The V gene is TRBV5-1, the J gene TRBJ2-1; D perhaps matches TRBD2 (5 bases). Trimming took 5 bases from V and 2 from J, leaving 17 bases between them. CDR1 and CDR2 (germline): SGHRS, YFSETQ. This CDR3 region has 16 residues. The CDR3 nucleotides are TGCGCCAGCAGAGGGTCCGCTAGCCCGACCTACAATGAGCAGTTCTTC. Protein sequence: CASRGSASPTYNEQFF.

The CDR3 sequence is CASSPLPGGAHEQFF. CDR3 sequence (DNA): TGTGCCAGCTCACCGTTGCCAGGGGGCGCCCATGAGCAGTTCTTC. J is TRBJ2-1 and V is TRBV18; TRBD1 agrees at 8 bases. This CDR3 contains 15 residues. The germline V gene has CDR1 KGHSH and CDR2 LQKENI. Trimming took 3 bases from V and 8 from J; bases not matched to a gene: 9.

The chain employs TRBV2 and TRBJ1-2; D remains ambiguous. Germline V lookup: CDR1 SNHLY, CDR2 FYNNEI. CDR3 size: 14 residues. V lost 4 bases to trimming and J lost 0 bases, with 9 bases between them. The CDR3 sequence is CASSGISTNYGYTF. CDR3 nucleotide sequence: TGTGCCAGCAGTGGGATTTCGACTAACTATGGCTACACCTTC. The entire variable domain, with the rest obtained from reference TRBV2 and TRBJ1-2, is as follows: EPEVTQTPSHQVTQMGQEVILRCVPISNHLYFYWYRQILGQKVEFLVSFYNNEISEKSEIFDDQFSVERPDGSNFTLKIRSTKLEDSAMYFCASSGISTNYGYTFGSGTRLTVV.

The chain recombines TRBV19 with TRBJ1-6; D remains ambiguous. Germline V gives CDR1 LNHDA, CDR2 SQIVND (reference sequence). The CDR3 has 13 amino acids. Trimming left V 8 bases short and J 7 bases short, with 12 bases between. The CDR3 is CASSDVFNSPLHF. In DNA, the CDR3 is TGTGCCAGTTCGGACGTTTTCAATTCACCCCTCCACTTT.

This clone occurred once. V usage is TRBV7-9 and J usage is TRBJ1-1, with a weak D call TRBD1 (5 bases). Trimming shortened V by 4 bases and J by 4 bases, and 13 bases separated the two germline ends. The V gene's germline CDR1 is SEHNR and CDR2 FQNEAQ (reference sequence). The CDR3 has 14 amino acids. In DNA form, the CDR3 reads TGTGCCAGCAGCTCGGACACCCCAGGCACTGAAGCTTTCTTT. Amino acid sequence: CASSSDTPGTEAFF.

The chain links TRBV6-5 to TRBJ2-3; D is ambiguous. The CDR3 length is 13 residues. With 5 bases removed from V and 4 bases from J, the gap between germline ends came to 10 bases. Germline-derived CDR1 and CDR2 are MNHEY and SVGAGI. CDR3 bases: TGTGCCAGCAGTAACCCTATCCCAGATACGCAGTATTTT. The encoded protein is CASSNPIPDTQYF.

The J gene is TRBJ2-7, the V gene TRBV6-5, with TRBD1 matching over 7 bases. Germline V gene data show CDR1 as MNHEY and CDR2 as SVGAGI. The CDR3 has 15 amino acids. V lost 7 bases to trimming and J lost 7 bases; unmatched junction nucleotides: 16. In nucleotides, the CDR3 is TGTGCCAGCACCTTCCGACAGGGTACTACGGGGGAGCAGTACTTC. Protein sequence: CASTFRQGTTGEQYF.

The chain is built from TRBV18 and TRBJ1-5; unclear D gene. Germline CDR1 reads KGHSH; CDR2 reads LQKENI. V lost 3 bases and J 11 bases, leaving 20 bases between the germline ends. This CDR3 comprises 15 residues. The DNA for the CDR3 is TGTGCCAGCTCACCTTCCCGTGGGGTTACGGGCTCCCAGCATTTT. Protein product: CASSPSRGVTGSQHF.

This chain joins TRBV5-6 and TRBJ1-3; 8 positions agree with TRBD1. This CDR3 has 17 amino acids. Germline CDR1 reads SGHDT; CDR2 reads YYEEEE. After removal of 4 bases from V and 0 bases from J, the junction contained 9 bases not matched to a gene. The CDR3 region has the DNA TGTGCCAGCAGCGCGACGGGACAGGTATACTCTGGAAACACCATATATTTT. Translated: CASSATGQVYSGNTIYF. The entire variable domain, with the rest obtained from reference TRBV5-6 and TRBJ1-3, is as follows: DAGVTQSPTHLIKTRGQQVTLRCSPKSGHDTVSWYQQALGQGPQFIFQYYEEEERQRGNFPDRFSGHQFPNYSSELNVNALLLGDSALYLCASSATGQVYSGNTIYFGEGSWLTVV.

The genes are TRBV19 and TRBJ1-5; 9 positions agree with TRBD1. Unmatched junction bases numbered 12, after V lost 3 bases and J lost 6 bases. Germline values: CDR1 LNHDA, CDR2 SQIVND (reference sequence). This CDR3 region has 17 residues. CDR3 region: CASSMKSAGQGSQPQHF. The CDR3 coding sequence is TGTGCCAGTAGTATGAAAAGTGCGGGACAGGGTAGTCAGCCCCAGCATTTT. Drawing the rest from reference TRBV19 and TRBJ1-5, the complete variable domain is DGGITQSPKYLFRKEGQNVTLSCEQNLNHDAMYWYRQDPGQGLRLIYYSQIVNDFQKGDIAEGYSVSREKKESFPLTVTSAQKNPTAFYLCASSMKSAGQGSQPQHFGDGTRLSIL.

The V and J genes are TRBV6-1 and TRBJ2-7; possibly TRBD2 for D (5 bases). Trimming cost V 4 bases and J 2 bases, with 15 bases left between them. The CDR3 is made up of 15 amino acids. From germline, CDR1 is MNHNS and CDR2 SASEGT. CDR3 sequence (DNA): TGTGCCAGCAGTGCTCCGAGTGGGAGAACCTACGAGCAGTACTTC. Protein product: CASSAPSGRTYEQYF.

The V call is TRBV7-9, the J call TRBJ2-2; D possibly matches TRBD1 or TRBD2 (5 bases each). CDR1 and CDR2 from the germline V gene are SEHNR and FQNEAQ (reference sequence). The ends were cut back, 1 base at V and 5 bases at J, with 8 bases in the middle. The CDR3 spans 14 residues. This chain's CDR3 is CASSLEGSTGELFF. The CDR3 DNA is TGTGCCAGCAGCTTAGAGGGGAGTACCGGGGAGCTGTTTTTT.

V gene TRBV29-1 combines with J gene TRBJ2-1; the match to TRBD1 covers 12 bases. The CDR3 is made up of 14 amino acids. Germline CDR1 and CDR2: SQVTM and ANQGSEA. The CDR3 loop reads CSWIGTGGHNEQFF. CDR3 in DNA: TGCAGTTGGATAGGGACAGGGGGCCACAATGAGCAGTTCTTC.

DNA for the CDR3: TGTGCCAGCAGCCAAGCCGTAGGTGCGGCGGTACCGGGAAAACTGTTTTTT. This sequence encodes CASSQAVGAAVPGKLFF. The chain recombines TRBV3-1 (or the pseudogene TRBV3-2) with TRBJ1-4; no firm D call. The germline V gene has CDR1 LGHDT and CDR2 YNNKEL (reference sequence). The V gene lost 1 base and the J gene lost 10 bases, with 22 bases spanning the gap. The CDR3 spans 17 residues.

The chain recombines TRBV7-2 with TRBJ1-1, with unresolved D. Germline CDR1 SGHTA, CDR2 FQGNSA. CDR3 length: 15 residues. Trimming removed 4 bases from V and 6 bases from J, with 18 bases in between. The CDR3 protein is CASSWSPLLRAEAFF. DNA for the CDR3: TGTGCCAGCAGCTGGTCACCGTTATTGAGGGCTGAAGCTTTCTTT.

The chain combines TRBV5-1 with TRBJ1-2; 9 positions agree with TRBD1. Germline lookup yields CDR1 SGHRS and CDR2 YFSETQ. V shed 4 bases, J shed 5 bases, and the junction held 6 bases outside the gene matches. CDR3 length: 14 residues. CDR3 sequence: CASSVGQGVYGYTF. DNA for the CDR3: TGCGCCAGCAGCGTGGGACAGGGAGTATATGGCTACACCTTC.

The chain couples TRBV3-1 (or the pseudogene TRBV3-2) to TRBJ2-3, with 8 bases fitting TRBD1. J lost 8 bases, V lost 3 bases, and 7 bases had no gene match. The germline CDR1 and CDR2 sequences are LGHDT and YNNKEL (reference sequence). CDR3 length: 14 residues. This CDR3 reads CASSQGTGLGTQYF. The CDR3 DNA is TGTGCCAGCAGCCAGGGGACAGGTCTCGGTACGCAGTATTTT.

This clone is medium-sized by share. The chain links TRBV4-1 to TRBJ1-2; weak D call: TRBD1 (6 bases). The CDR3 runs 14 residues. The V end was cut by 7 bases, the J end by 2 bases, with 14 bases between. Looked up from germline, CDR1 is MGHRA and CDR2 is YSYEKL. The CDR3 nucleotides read TGCGCCAGCAACCCGCAGGGACACAACTATGGCTACACCTTC. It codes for CASNPQGHNYGYTF.

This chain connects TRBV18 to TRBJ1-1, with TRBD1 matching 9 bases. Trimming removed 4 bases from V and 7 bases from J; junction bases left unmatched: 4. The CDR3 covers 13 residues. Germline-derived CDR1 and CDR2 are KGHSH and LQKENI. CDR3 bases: TGTGCCAGCTCACAAGGGACAGGGAGTGAAGCTTTCTTT. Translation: CASSQGTGSEAFF.

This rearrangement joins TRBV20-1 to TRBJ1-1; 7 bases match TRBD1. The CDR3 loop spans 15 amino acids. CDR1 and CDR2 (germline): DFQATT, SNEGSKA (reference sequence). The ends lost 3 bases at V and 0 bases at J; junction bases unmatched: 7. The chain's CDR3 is CSASTPGQLNTEAFF. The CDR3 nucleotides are TGCAGTGCTAGTACTCCGGGACAGTTGAACACTGAAGCTTTCTTT.

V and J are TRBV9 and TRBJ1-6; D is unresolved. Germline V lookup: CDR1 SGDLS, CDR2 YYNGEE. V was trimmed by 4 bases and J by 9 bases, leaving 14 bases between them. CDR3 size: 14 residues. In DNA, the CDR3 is TGTGCCAGCAGCCCGGGTCACAACAGTTCACCCCTCCACTTT. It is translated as CASSPGHNSSPLHF.

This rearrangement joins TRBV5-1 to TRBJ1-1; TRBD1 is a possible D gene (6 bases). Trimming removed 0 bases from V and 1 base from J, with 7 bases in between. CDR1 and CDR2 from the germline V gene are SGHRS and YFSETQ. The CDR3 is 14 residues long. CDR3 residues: CASSLDRANTEAFF. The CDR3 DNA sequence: TGCGCCAGCAGCTTGGACAGGGCGAACACTGAAGCTTTCTTT.

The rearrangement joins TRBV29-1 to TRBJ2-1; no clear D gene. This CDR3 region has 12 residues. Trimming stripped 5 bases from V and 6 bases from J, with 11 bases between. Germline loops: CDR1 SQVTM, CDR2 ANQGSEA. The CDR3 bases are TGCAGCGTTCAACTCATGGGCAATGAGCAGTTCTTC. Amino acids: CSVQLMGNEQFF.